Listed below are T cell receptor beta chains from one sample, sequenced in a study of T cells expressing NK-cell markers. TCRdb reanalyzed the 5' RACE reads, giving one entry per CDR3 protein sequence and no DNA. Its table lists approximately 550,000 distinct CDR3 sequences. Sequencing was carried out using blood T cells: a sorted CD56 or NKG2C T cell subset, CD4+ or CD8+ T cells, or bulk PBMC T cells (not recorded which). The receptors originated from a man between 18 and 29 years old in good health. Both conserved end residues are part of each CDR3. The order of the fields is V gene, J gene, CDR3 protein.

TRBV20-1	TRBJ2-1	CSAGLQVNEQFF
TRBV28	TRBJ2-5	CASSRTRVQETQYF
TRBV7-9	TRBJ2-5	CASSLGEADQETQYF
TRBV25-1	TRBJ1-4	CASSLGTVGGKLFF
TRBV7-9	TRBJ1-5	CASSPRGARSNQPQHF
TRBV27	TRBJ2-4	CASSEGNIQYF
TRBV21-1	TRBJ2-7	CASSTPGESSYEQYF
TRBV14	TRBJ2-3	CASSQDRWGDLTDTQYF
TRBV11-1	TRBJ2-6	CASSLAASGRTGANVLTF
TRBV25-1	TRBJ2-6	CASSEDVSSGANVLTF
TRBV28	TRBJ1-4	CASTRIGAANEKLFF
TRBV7-2	TRBJ2-4	CASSSRLAGAKNIQYF
TRBV6-2/TRBV6-3	TRBJ2-3	CASRYGRLDTQYF
TRBV4-3	TRBJ2-7	CASSQGAGASYEQYF
TRBV20-1	TRBJ1-5	CSAEFQGRQGQPQHF
TRBV7-9	TRBJ2-3	CASSPRGGKSGDTQYF
TRBV9	TRBJ1-4	CASSAGVGRLGDEKLFF
TRBV2	TRBJ2-3	CASSEALGRHTDTQYF
TRBV6-5	TRBJ2-5	CASSYSILAGETQYF
TRBV29-1	TRBJ2-5	CSVTFAGQETQYF
TRBV4-2	TRBJ1-2	CASSQDHRNSFYGYTF
TRBV4-2	TRBJ2-2	CASSQEGAKASITGELFF
TRBV28	TRBJ2-1	CASRGSGLGDNEQFF
TRBV12-3/TRBV12-4	TRBJ2-2	CASSSSWPDEVEGTGELFF
TRBV6-1	TRBJ2-1	CASSQAGVYNEQFF
TRBV20-1	TRBJ2-3	CSAITGLGADTQYF
TRBV24-1	TRBJ2-1	CATSEPTGGSYNEQFF
TRBV5-1	TRBJ1-2	CASSSGQIYGYTF
TRBV20-1	TRBJ1-6	CSAQTFELSPLHF
TRBV7-8	TRBJ2-1	CASSPLAGIGYNEQFF
TRBV4-2	TRBJ2-4	CASSQEAISAKNIQYF
TRBV7-6	TRBJ1-5	CASSSEPNSNQPQHF
TRBV20-1	TRBJ2-1	CSARSTGALFF
TRBV2	TRBJ1-5	CASRTGTISNQPQHF
TRBV11-3	TRBJ2-7	CASSTLNEQYF